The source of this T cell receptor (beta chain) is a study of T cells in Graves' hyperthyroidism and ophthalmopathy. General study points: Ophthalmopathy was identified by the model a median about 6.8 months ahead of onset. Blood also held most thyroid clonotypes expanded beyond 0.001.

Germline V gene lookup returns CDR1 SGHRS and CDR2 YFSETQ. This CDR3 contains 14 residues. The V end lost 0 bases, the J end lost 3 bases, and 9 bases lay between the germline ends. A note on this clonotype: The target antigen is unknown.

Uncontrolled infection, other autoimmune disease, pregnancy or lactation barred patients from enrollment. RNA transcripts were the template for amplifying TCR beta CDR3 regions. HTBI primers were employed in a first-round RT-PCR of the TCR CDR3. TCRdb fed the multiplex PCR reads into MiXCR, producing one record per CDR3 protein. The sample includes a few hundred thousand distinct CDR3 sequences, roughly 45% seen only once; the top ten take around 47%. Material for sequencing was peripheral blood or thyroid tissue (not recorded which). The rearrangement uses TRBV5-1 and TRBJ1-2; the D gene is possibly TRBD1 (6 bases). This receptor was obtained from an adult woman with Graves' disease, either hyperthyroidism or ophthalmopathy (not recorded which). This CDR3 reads CASSLEPGDYGYTF. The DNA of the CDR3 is TGCGCCAGCAGCTTGGAGCCAGGGGACTATGGCTACACCTTC.